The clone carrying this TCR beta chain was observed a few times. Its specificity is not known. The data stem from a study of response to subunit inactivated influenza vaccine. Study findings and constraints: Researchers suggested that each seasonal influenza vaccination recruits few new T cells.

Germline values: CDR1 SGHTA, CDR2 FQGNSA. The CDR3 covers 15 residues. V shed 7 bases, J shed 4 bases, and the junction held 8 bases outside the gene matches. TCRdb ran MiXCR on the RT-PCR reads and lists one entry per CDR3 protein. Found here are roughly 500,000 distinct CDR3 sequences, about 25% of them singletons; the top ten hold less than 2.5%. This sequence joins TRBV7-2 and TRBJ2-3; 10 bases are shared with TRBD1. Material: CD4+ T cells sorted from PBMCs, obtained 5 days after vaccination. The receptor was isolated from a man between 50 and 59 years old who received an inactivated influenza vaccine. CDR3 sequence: CASKPAGTGADTQYF. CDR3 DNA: TGTGCCAGCAAACCGGCGGGGACAGGGGCAGATACGCAGTATTTT.